This paragraph reports one T cell receptor (beta chain). Its cognate antigen is unknown. This entry belongs to a study of siplizumab effects on memory and regulatory T cells. Study outcomes and limitations: Naive T cell populations appeared to exhibit greater diversity than memory cells and appeared to be major alloresponse contributors. Significant reduction of alloreactive sequences traceable to unstimulated CD4+ memory cells was observed with siplizumab. Solely a minor proportion of alloreactive clones could be assigned to unstimulated subsets. Assignment of a naive or memory phenotype failed for roughly 80-97% of the proliferating CD4+ or CD8+ clones.

Data came from immunoSEQ multiplex PCR; TCRdb stores just in-frame clones and leaves some out. There are some 100,000 clones in the sample; 96% occur only once, and 0.031% lies in the top ten. The sequencing sample was made of naive CD4+ T cells sorted from blood. This clonotype originated in a human donor in good health.

The chain's CDR3 is CASSGPRERPLDTQYF. The CDR3 DNA is TGTGCCAGCAGTGGCCCGAGGGAGCGTCCCTTGGATACGCAGTATTTT. The chain couples TRBV6-6 to TRBJ2-3; a possible D gene is TRBD2 (5 bases). Germline V gene lookup returns CDR1 MNHNY and CDR2 SVGAGI (reference sequence). This CDR3 is 16 amino acids long. Between the trimmed V and J ends, which lost 5 bases and 6 bases, there was a span of 21 bases.